The 3 T cell receptor beta chains presented below share a single source sample, sequenced in a study of blood T cell repertoires in COVID-19 (dated by TCRdb to the early 2020s). Libraries came from the immunoSEQ multiplex PCR assay. In its TCRdb copy, this immuneACCESS table keeps in-frame sequences only and misses some clones. Where compared with another copy, unresolved V genes explain less than half of these, and the others have no known cause. The table for this sample lists some 460,000 clones; roughly nine tenths of them were counted only once. The ten top clones hold over 1.5% of the sample. What was sequenced was PBMCs or T cells enriched from blood (not recorded which). The receptors derive from a young woman with acute COVID-19.

The chain uses TRBV2 and TRBJ1-5; D not resolved. This CDR3 has 15 residues. Per the germline V gene, CDR1 is SNHLY and CDR2 is FYNNEI. Trimming stripped 0 bases from V and 7 bases from J, with 13 bases between. This chain's CDR3 is CASSEALLLGQPQHF. In DNA, the CDR3 is TGTGCCAGCAGTGAAGCGCTTCTGTTGGGCCAGCCCCAGCATTTT.

The V call is TRBV5-1, the J call TRBJ2-5, with D possibly TRBD1 on 6 matching bases. CDR3 size: 15 residues. The V end was cut by 4 bases, the J end by 1 base, with 14 bases between. CDR1 and CDR2 from the germline V gene are SGHRS and YFSETQ. Here the CDR3 reads CASSVTGMGQETQYF. The DNA for the CDR3 is TGCGCCAGCAGCGTAACAGGGATGGGCCAAGAGACCCAGTACTTC.

This chain uses TRBV3-1 (or the pseudogene TRBV3-2) with TRBJ1-1, with D unclear. The CDR3 length is 11 residues. Germline V gene data show CDR1 as LGHDT and CDR2 as YNNKEL (reference sequence). Trimming took off 11 bases at V and 0 bases at J, with 7 bases between the two ends. CDR3 DNA: TGTGCCGCAGTCTTGAACACTGAAGCTTTCTTT. Encoded protein: CAAVLNTEAFF.